The 3 T cell receptor beta chains reported below all come from one sample, sequenced in a study of tissue T cells after allogeneic stem cell transplantation. TCRdb's copy holds only in-frame clones and misses some; the assay was immunoSEQ multiplex PCR. The sample shows some 5,000 clones, 45% to 55% of them seen only once. Time point defined: mouse harvest day 7 after allogeneic transplant. Each mouse received 10^7 T-cell-depleted marrow cells plus 10^6 splenic CD5+ T cells by tail vein. The specimen sequenced was gut tissue. The receptors here all came from a female BALB/c mouse given C57BL/6 T cells with graft-versus-host disease after an allogeneic hematopoietic cell transplant.

A single count supports this clone. Any gene name here is a mouse gene name. CDR3 bases read: TGTGCCAGCAGTCTGGAGGGTGATGCTGAGCAGTTC. This encodes CASSLEGDAEQF. The full CDR3 is CASSLEGDAEQFF. The V and J genes are TRBV26 and TRBJ2-1; D is unresolved. Sequencing ends 1 residue short of the CDR3 end; the germline J gene provides the rest. The CDR3 consists of 13 residues. The germline gives CDR1 KGHPV, CDR2 FQNQEV (reference sequence). The germline V and J ends were trimmed by 2 bases and 5 bases, with 7 bases remaining between them.

As for this clone: Gene names follow the mouse nomenclature. The read comes to an end 1 residue before the CDR3 does, leaving the germline J gene to fill in the end. The rearrangement joins TRBV26 to TRBJ2-4; 9 positions match TRBD2. CDR3 length: 13 residues. J was trimmed by 6 bases and V by 2 bases; bases with no gene match: 0. Per germline, CDR1 KGHPV and CDR2 FQNQEV (reference sequence). CDR3 DNA (partial): TGTGCCAGCAGTCTGCTGGGGGGGAACACCTTGTAC. It encodes CASSLLGGNTLY. The full CDR3 protein reads CASSLLGGNTLYF.

This clone has more than one count but fewer than ten. Each gene name is a mouse one. Sequencing ends 1 residue short of the CDR3 end; the germline J gene provides the rest. This chain uses TRBV5 with TRBJ2-5, with D possibly matching TRBD2 (7 bases). Germline lookup yields CDR1 LGHNA and CDR2 YNLKQL (reference sequence). V lost 0 bases, J lost 6 bases, and 13 bases lay in between. The length of the CDR3 is 15 residues. The CDR3 here is CASSQDRGGGDTQYF. CDR3 DNA (partial): TGTGCCAGCAGCCAAGATAGGGGGGGAGGGGACACCCAGTAC.